This entry describes one TCR beta chain. The record originates from a study of blood T cell repertoires in COVID-19. Study-wide context: Sites in the United States, Italy and Spain provided acute and convalescent COVID-19 samples. The cDNA or gDNA used as material had been derived from T cells, B-cell-depleted T cells, or PBMCs.

Methods used by the authors: The authors estimated nucleated cell counts from reference gene primer amplification. The repertoire was sequenced with immunoSEQ multiplex PCR; TCRdb's copy has only in-frame clones and lacks some. The DNA was the basis for D and trimming; V, J and clone size are from that table. The sample records 50,000 to 75,000 clones, around 77% being singletons. Germline V gene sequence: CDR1 MNHEY, CDR2 SVGAGI. The CDR3 is 15 residues long. After removal of 8 bases from V and 6 bases from J, the junction contained 7 bases not matched to a gene. The receptor's source is a man at least 80 years old with active or convalescent COVID-19. Specimen: peripheral blood. The V call is TRBV6-5, the J call TRBJ2-1; the match to TRBD2 covers 13 bases. This CDR3 reads CASGTLAGGRNEQFF. The DNA for the CDR3 is TGTGCCAGCGGAACACTAGCGGGGGGGCGCAATGAGCAGTTCTTC.